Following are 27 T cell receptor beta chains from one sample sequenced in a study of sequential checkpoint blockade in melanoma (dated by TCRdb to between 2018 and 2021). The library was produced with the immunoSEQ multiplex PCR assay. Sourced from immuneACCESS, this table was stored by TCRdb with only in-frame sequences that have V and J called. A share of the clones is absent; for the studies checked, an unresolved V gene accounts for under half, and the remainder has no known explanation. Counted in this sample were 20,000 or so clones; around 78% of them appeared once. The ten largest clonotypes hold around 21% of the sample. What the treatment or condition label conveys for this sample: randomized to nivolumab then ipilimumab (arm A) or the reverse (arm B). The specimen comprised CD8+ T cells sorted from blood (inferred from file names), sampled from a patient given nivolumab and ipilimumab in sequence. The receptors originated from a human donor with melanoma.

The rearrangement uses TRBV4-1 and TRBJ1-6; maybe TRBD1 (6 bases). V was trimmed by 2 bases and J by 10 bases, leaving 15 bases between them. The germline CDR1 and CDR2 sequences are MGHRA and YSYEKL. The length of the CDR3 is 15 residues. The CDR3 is CASSQYTGLESPLHF. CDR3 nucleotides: TGCGCCAGCAGCCAATATACAGGGCTGGAGTCACCCCTCCACTTT.

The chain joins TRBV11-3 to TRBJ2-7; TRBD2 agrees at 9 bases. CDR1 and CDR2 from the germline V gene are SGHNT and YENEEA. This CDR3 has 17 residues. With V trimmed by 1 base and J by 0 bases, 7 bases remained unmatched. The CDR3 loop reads CASSLGGLAGRSYEQYF. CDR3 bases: TGTGCCAGCAGCTTAGGGGGGCTAGCGGGACGCTCCTACGAGCAGTACTTC.

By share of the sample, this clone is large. The CDR3 reads CASSPGSQGKTEQFF. CDR3 coding DNA: TGTGCCAGCAGTCCCGGCTCTCAGGGGAAGACTGAGCAGTTCTTC. The gene calls are TRBV7-9 and TRBJ2-1; TRBD1 might be the D (6 bases). Germline CDR1 reads SEHNR; CDR2 reads FQNEAQ (reference sequence). Between the trimmed V and J ends, which lost 6 bases and 9 bases, there was a span of 21 bases. The length of the CDR3 is 15 residues.

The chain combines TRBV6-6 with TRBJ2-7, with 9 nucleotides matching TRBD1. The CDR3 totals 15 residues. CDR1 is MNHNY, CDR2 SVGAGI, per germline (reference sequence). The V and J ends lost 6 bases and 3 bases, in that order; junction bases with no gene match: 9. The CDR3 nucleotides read TGTGCCAGCAGCACCGGGACAGGGAAACTCTACGAGCAGTACTTC. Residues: CASSTGTGKLYEQYF.

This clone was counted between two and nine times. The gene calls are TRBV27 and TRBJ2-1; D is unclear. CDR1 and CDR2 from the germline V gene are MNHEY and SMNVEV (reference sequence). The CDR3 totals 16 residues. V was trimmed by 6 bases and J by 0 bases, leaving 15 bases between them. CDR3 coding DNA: TGTGCCAGCAGCCCACTTCATAGCAGCTCCTACAATGAGCAGTTCTTC. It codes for CASSPLHSSSYNEQFF.

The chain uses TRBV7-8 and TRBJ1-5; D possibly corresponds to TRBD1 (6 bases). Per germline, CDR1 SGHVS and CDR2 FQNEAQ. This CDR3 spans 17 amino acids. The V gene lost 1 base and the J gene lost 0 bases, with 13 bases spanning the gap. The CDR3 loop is CASSLVGADLSNQPQHF. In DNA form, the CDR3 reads TGTGCCAGCAGCTTAGTGGGGGCGGATCTTAGCAATCAGCCCCAGCATTTT. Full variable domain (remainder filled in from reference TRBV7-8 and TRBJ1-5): GAGVSQSPRYKVAKRGQDVALRCDPISGHVSLFWYQQALGQGPEFLTYFQNEAQLDKSGLPSDRFFAERPEGSVSTLKIQRTQQEDSAVYLCASSLVGADLSNQPQHFGDGTRLSIL.

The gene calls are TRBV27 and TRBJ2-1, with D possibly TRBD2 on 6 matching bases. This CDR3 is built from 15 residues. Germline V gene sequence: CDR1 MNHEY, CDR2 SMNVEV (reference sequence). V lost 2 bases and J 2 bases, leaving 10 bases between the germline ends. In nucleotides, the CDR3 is TGTGCCAGCAGTTTAACGCGGGGCACCTACAATGAGCAGTTCTTC. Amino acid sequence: CASSLTRGTYNEQFF.

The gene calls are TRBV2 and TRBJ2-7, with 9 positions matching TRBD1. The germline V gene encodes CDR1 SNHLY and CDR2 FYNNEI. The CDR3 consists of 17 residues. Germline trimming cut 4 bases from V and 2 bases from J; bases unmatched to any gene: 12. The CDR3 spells CASSVPGQGSPTYEQYF. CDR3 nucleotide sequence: TGTGCCAGCAGTGTACCGGGACAGGGATCGCCCACCTACGAGCAGTACTTC.

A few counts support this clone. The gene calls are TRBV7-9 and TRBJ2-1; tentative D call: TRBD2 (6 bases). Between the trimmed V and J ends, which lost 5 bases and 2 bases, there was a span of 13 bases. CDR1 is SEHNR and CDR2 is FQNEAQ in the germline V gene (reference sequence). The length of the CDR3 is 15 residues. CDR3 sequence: CASSPSAGTYNEQFF. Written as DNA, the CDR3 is TGTGCCAGCAGCCCGTCGGCGGGGACCTACAATGAGCAGTTCTTC.

CDR3 residues: CASGWTGDSNQPQHF. CDR3 coding DNA: TGTGCCAGCGGCTGGACAGGGGATAGCAATCAGCCCCAGCATTTT. This chain links TRBV6-1 with TRBJ1-5, with 9 bases lining up with TRBD1. The germline gives CDR1 MNHNS, CDR2 SASEGT. This CDR3 spans 15 amino acids. Losses at the gene ends were 8 bases for V and 0 bases for J; bases not matched to a gene: 5.

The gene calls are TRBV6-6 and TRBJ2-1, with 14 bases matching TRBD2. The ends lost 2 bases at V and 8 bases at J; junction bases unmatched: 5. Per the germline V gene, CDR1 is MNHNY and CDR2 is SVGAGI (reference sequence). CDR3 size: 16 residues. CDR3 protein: CASSYGLAGGWDEQFF. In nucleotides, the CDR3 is TGTGCCAGCAGTTACGGACTAGCGGGAGGATGGGATGAGCAGTTCTTC.

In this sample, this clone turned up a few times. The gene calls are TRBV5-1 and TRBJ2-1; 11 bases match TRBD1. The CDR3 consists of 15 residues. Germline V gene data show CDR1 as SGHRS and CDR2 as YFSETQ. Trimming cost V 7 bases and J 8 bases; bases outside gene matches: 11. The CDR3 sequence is CASGWSGQGDYEQFF. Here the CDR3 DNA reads TGCGCCAGCGGGTGGTCGGGACAGGGGGACTATGAGCAGTTCTTC.

CDR3 bases: TGTGCCAGCTGGGGGCCCGGGGAGCTGTTTTTT. Its protein product is CASWGPGELFF. The J gene is TRBJ2-2, the V gene TRBV6-5, with D perhaps TRBD1 (6 bases). Germline V gives CDR1 MNHEY, CDR2 SVGAGI. V shed 8 bases and J shed 6 bases, with 7 bases lying between them. The CDR3 is 11 amino acids.

The CDR3 sequence: CASSPGSQGKTEQFF. CDR3 sequence (DNA): TGTGCCAGCAGTCCCGGCTCTCAGGGGAAGACTGAGCAGTTCTTC. The chain joins TRBV28 to TRBJ2-1; TRBD1 is a possible D gene (6 bases). This CDR3 is built from 15 residues. Trimming took 5 bases from V and 9 from J, leaving 20 bases between them. Germline V CDR1 and CDR2: MDHEN, SYDVKM.

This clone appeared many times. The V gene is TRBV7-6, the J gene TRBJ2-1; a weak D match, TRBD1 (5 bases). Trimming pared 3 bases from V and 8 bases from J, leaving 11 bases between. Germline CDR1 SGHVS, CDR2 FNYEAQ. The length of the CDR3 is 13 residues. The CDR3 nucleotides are TGTGCCAGCAGCTTGATTCTAGGGGATGAGCAGTTCTTC. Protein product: CASSLILGDEQFF.

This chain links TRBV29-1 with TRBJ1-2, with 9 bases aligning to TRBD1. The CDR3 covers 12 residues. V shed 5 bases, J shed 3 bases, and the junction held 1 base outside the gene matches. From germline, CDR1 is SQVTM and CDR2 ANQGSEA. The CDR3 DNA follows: TGCAGCGTTTGGACAGGGGACTATGGCTACACCTTC. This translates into CSVWTGDYGYTF.

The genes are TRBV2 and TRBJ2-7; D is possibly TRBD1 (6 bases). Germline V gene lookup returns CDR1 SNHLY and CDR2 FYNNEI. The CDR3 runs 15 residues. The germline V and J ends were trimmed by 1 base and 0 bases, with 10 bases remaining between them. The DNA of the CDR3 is TGTGCCAGCAGTGAAGTACAGGGCCTCTCCTACGAGCAGTACTTC. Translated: CASSEVQGLSYEQYF.

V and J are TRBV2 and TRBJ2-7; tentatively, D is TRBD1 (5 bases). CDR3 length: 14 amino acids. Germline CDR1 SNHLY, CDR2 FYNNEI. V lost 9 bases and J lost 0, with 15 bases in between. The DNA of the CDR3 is TGTGCCAGTTCAGGGTTTGTAAGCTCCTACGAGCAGTACTTC. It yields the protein CASSGFVSSYEQYF.

CDR3 amino acids: CASSWGGYEQYF. The CDR3, as DNA: TGTGCCAGCAGTTGGGGGGGCTACGAGCAGTACTTC. The chain uses TRBV6-5 and TRBJ2-7, with 7 nucleotides matching TRBD2. The CDR3 extends over 12 amino acids. V lost 4 bases and J lost 3; bases outside the gene matches: 0. The germline gives CDR1 MNHEY, CDR2 SVGAGI.

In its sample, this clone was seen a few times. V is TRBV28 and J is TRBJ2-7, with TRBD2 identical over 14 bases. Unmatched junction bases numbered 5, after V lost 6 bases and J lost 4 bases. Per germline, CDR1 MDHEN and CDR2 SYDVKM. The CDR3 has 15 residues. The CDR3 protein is CASRWTSGRLYEQYF. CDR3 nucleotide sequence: TGTGCCAGCAGATGGACTAGCGGGAGGTTGTACGAGCAGTACTTC.

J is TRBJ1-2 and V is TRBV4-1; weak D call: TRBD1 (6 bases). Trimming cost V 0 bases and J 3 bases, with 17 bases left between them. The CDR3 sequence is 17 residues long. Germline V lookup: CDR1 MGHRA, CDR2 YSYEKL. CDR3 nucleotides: TGCGCCAGCAGCCAAGATCTTGTTCCCAGGGGAGACTATGGCTACACCTTC. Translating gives CASSQDLVPRGDYGYTF.

This CDR3 is CASTETGNYGYTF. DNA for the CDR3: TGCGCCAGCACGGAGACAGGGAACTATGGCTACACCTTC. The chain carries TRBV5-1 and TRBJ1-2, with 7 bases identical to TRBD1. Germline V gene data show CDR1 as SGHRS and CDR2 as YFSETQ. CDR3 length equals 13 residues. V lost 6 bases and J lost 2; bases outside the gene matches: 4.

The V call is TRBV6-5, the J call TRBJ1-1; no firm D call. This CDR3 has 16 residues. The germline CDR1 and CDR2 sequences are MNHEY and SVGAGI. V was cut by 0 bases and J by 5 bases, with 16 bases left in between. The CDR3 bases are TGTGCCAGCAGTTACTCAGGCCGGAGTTTGAGGACTGAAGCTTTCTTT. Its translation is CASSYSGRSLRTEAFF.

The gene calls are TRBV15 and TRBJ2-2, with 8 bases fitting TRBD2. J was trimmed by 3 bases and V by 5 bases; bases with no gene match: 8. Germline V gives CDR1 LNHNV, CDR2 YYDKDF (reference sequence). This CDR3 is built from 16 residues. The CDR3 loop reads CATSGIGGADTGELFF. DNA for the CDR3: TGTGCCACCAGCGGAATCGGGGGGGCGGACACCGGGGAGCTGTTTTTT.

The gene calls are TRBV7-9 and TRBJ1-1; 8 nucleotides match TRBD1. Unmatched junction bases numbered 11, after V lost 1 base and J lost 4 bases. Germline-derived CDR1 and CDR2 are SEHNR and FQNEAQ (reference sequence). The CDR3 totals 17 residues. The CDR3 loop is CASSLEEIRGLGTEAFF. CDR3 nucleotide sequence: TGTGCCAGCAGCTTAGAGGAGATCAGGGGGCTGGGCACTGAAGCTTTCTTT.

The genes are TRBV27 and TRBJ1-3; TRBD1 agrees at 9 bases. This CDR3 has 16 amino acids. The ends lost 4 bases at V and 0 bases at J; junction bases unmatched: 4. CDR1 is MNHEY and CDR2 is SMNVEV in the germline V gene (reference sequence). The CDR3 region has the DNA TGTGCCAGCAGTTCTACAGGGGGCTTCTCTGGAAACACCATATATTTT. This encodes CASSSTGGFSGNTIYF.

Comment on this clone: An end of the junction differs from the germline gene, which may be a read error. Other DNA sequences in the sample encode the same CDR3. CDR3 amino acids: CASSQVLALGGGYTF. The CDR3 DNA follows: TGTGCCAGTAGCCAAGTCCTAGCTTTGGGGGGTGGCTACACCTTC. The chain has TRBV4-2 and TRBJ1-2, with D maybe TRBD1 (5 bases). The CDR3 has 15 amino acids. CDR1 and CDR2 from the germline V gene are LGHNA and YNFKEQ.